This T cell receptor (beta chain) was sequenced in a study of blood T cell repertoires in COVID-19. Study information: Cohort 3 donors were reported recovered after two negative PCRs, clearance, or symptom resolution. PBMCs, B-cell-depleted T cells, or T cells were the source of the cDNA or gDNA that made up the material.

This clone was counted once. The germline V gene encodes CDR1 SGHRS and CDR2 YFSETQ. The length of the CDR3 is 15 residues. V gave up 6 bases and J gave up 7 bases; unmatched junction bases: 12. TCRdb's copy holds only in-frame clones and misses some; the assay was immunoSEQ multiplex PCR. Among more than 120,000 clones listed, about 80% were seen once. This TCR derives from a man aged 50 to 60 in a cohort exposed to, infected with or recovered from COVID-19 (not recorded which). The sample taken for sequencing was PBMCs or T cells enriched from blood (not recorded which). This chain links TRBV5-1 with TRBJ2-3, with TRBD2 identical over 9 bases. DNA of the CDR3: TGCGCCAGCACCCTGGAGCTAGCGGGGAGACATACGCAGTATTTT. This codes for CASTLELAGRHTQYF.